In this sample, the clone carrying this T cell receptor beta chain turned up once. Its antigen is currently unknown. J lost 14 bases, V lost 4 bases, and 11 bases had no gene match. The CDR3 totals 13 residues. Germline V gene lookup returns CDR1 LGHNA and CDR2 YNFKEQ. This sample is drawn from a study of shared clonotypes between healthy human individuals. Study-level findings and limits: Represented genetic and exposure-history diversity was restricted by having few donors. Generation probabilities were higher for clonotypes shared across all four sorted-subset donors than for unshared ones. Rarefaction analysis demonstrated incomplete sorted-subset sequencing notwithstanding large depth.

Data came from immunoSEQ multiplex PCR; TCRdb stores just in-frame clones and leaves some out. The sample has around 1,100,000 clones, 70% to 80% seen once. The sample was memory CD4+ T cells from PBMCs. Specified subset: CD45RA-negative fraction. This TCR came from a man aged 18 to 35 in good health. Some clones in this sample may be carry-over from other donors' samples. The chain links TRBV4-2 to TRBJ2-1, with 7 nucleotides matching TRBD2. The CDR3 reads CASSRGTGDYEFF. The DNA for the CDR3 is TGTGCCAGCAGCCGAGGGACCGGGGACTACGAGTTCTTC.